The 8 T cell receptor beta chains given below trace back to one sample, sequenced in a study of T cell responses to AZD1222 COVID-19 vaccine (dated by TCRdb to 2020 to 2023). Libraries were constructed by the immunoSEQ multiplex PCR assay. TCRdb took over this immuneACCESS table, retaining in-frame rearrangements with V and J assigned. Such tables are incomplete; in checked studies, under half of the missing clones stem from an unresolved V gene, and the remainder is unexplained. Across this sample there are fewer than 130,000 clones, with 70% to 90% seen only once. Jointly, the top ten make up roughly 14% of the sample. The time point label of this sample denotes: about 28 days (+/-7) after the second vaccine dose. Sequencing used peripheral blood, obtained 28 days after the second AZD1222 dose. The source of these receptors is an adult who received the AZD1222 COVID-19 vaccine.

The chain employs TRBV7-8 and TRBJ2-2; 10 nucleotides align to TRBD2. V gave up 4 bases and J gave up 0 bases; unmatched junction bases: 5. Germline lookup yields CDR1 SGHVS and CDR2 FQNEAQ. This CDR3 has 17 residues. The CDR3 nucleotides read TGTGCCAGCAGCTGGAAAAGCGGGGGGGCGAACACCGGGGAGCTGTTTTTT. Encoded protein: CASSWKSGGANTGELFF.

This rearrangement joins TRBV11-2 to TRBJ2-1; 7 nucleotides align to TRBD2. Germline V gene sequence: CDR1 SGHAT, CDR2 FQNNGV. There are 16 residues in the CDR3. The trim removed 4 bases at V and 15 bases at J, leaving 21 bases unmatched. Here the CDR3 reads CASSSSRASGGVRTFF. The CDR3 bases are TGTGCCAGCAGCTCCAGCCGCGCTAGCGGAGGCGTCCGTACGTTCTTC.

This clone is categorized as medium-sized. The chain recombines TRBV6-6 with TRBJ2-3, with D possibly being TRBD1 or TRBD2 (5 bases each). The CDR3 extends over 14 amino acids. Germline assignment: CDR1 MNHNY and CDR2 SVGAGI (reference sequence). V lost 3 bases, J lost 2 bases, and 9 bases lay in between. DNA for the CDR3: TGTGCCAGCAGTTATGGGGGACCCACAGATACGCAGTATTTT. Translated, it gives CASSYGGPTDTQYF.

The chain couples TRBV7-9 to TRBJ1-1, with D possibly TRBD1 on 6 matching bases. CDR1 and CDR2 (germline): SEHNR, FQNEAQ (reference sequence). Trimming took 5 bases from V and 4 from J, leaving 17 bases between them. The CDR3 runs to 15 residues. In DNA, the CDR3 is TGTGCCAGCAGCCCAAGGGCAGGGGATGGCACTGAAGCTTTCTTT. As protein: CASSPRAGDGTEAFF.

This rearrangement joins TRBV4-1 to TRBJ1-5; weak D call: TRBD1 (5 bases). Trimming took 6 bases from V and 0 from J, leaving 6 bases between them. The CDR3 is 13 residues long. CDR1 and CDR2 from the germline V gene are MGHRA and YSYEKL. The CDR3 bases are TGCGCCAGCAGACAGGATAGCAATCAGCCCCAGCATTTT. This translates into CASRQDSNQPQHF.

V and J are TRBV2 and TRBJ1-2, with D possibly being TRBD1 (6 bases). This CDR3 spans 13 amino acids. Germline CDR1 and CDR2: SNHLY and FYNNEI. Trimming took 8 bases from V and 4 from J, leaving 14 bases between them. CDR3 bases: TGTGCCAGCTCCACCAGGACAGCCTATGGCTACACCTTC. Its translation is CASSTRTAYGYTF.

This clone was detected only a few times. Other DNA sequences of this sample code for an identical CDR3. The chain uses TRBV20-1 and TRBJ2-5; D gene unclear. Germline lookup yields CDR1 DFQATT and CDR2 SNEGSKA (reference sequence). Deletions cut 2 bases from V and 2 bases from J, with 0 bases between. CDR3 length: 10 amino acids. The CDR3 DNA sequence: TGCAGTGCTAGACAAGAGACCCAGTACTTC. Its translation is CSARQETQYF.

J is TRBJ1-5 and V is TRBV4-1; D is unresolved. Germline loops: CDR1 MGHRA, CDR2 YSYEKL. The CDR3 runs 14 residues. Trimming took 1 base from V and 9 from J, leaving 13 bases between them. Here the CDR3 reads CASSQVSNLGPQHF. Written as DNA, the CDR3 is TGCGCCAGCAGCCAAGTTTCCAACCTGGGGCCCCAGCATTTT.